The clone carrying this T cell receptor (beta chain) was seen repeatedly, ten times or more. V lost 5 bases and J 5 bases, leaving 15 bases between the germline ends. This CDR3 region has 13 residues. Germline assignment: CDR1 DFQATT and CDR2 SNEGSKA (reference sequence). This sample stems from a study of regulatory T cells in long-lasting Graves disease. In building TCR beta libraries, iRepertoire HTBI primers were used together with Arm-PCR of CDR3 regions. TCRdb independently ran MiXCR on the multiplex PCR reads; one entry per CDR3 protein. The profile covers roughly 420,000 distinct CDR3 sequences, with over 15% appearing a single time and about 10% taken by the ten largest. The time point: newly diagnosed GD, antithyroid drugs for less than 3 months. RNA from PBMCs was the source of the TCR library. Collection of peripheral blood (about 10 milliliters) was done using EDTA tubes. The data also belong to a second study, concerning T cells in Graves' hyperthyroidism and ophthalmopathy. That work states: Those patients with uncontrolled infection, other autoimmune disease, pregnancy or lactation were excluded. In blood, most of the thyroid clonotypes expanded above 0.001 were also present.

The genes are TRBV20-1 and TRBJ1-1; D is undetermined. This sample comprised peripheral blood mononuclear cells (PBMCs), obtained at new diagnosis, from a patient treated with antithyroid drugs. The receptor was derived from a woman aged 25 to 39 with Graves disease. The CDR3 spells CSADIQSGTEAFF. DNA for the CDR3: TGCAGTGCTGATATTCAATCGGGGACTGAAGCTTTCTTT.